One sample yielded the 20 T cell receptor beta chains listed below, sequenced in a study of T cell repertoires in cytomegalovirus infection (dated by TCRdb to 2018 to 2020). Sequencing was carried out with an Illumina HiSeq 1500. TCRdb reran the public reads through fastp at Q25 and MiXCR, keeping productive beta chains. Entries are consolidated by CDR3 protein sequence, retaining the most common genes and DNA. The sample includes about 450,000 distinct CDR3 sequences, with approximately 30% observed a single time. Together, the top ten hold around 13% of the sample. Sequenced input: PBMCs. These receptor sequences come from a human donor in good health (CMV status not recorded). Some clones in this sample may be carry-over from other donors' samples.

The V gene is TRBV6-5, the J gene TRBJ2-7, with D unclear. Germline CDR1 and CDR2: MNHEY and SVGAGI. This CDR3 comprises 13 residues. The ends were cut back, 5 bases at V and 6 bases at J, with 14 bases in the middle. In nucleotides, the CDR3 is TGTGCCAGCAGTGGACGAAATACGGTCGAGCAGTACTTC. Its translation: CASSGRNTVEQYF.

The chain recombines TRBV2 with TRBJ1-6; D remains unclear. CDR1 SNHLY and CDR2 FYNNEI come from the germline V gene. CDR3 length: 13 amino acids. V was trimmed by 10 bases and J by 5 bases, leaving 12 bases between them. CDR3 bases: TGTGCCACCCCGGAGGGAGATAATTCACCCCTCCACTTT. Translated, it gives CATPEGDNSPLHF.

This clonotype was seen a handful of times. V is TRBV12-3 or TRBV12-4 and J is TRBJ2-1, with 9 bases fitting TRBD2. CDR3 length: 16 residues. V was pared by 5 bases and J by 9 bases, with 14 bases of the junction left unmatched. CDR3 bases: TGTGCCAGCAGTGAGGCTTCGGGCGGGGGGGCCGTTGAGCAGTTCTTC. It translates to CASSEASGGGAVEQFF.

V gene TRBV6-1 combines with J gene TRBJ2-4; D is uncertain. From germline, CDR1 is MNHNS and CDR2 SASEGT. CDR3 size: 16 residues. V lost 1 base to trimming and J lost 0 bases, with 10 bases between them. The CDR3 protein is CASSEVGILAKNIQYF. The CDR3 DNA sequence: TGTGCCAGCAGTGAAGTGGGCATTCTAGCCAAAAACATTCAGTACTTC.

This clonotype appeared a few times. The chain links TRBV4-1 to TRBJ1-1, with no clear D. Germline V gene data show CDR1 as MGHRA and CDR2 as YSYEKL. Deletions cut 1 base from V and 3 bases from J, with 9 bases between. The CDR3 contains 14 residues. The CDR3 reads CASSQVRKDTEAFF. CDR3 nucleotides: TGCGCCAGCAGCCAAGTGAGGAAGGACACTGAAGCTTTCTTT.

V is TRBV20-1 and J is TRBJ2-7; no clear D. V gave up 7 bases and J gave up 7 bases, with 11 bases separating them. The CDR3 loop spans 10 amino acids. Germline V gene sequence: CDR1 DFQATT, CDR2 SNEGSKA (reference sequence). CDR3: CSGSFGEQYF. DNA of the CDR3: TGCAGTGGCTCATTTGGGGAGCAGTACTTC.

Points on this clonotype: An end of the junction differs from the germline gene, which may be a read error. This chain links TRBV7-2 with TRBJ1-1; D not certain. Germline CDR1 and CDR2: SGHTA and FQGNSA. CDR3 size: 12 residues. The CDR3 loop is CASGKGLGESCF. The CDR3 bases are TGTGCCAGCGGGAAGGGCCTGGGTGAATCTTGCTTT.

This clonotype has only a few counts. The chain is built from TRBV6-2 or TRBV6-3 and TRBJ1-5; D is undetermined. With 6 bases removed from V and 0 bases from J, the gap between germline ends came to 9 bases. The CDR3 runs to 14 residues. Germline V lookup: CDR1 MNHEY, CDR2 SVGEGT. CDR3 nucleotides: TGTGCCAGCAGCCAACAGTATAGCAATCAGCCCCAGCATTTT. Its translation is CASSQQYSNQPQHF.

The sample holds a few counts of this clonotype. CDR3: CASSLGTGGYNSPLHF. Written as DNA, the CDR3 is TGTGCCAGCAGCTTAGGGACAGGGGGTTATAATTCACCCCTCCACTTT. The J gene is TRBJ1-6, the V gene TRBV11-2; TRBD1 agrees at 10 bases. The CDR3 length is 16 residues. V lost 1 base to trimming and J lost 4 bases; unmatched junction nucleotides: 1. In germline, CDR1 is SGHAT, CDR2 FQNNGV.

The V call is TRBV6-1, the J call TRBJ2-2, with 7 nucleotides matching TRBD1. Germline lookup yields CDR1 MNHNS and CDR2 SASEGT. J gave up 6 bases and V 4 bases, and 2 bases lay outside the gene matches. The CDR3 contains 13 residues. The DNA of the CDR3 is TGTGCCAGCAGTGTGGACAGGTCCGGGGAGCTGTTTTTT. It yields the protein CASSVDRSGELFF.

This clonotype was recorded at least ten times. The chain carries TRBV7-2 and TRBJ2-5, with a tentative D call TRBD2 (5 bases). Germline CDR1 and CDR2: SGHTA and FQGNSA. Trimming took 2 bases from V and 5 from J, leaving 12 bases between them. The CDR3 sequence is 14 residues long. CDR3 nucleotide sequence: TGTGCCAGCAGCTTAAACGGCCGAGGGGAGACCCAGTACTTC. This gives the protein CASSLNGRGETQYF.

This chain uses TRBV12-3 or TRBV12-4 with TRBJ1-3, with D perhaps TRBD1 (5 bases). Between the trimmed V and J ends, which lost 5 bases and 11 bases, there was a span of 13 bases. There are 12 residues in the CDR3. The CDR3 protein is CASSPTVNAIYF. CDR3 nucleotide sequence: TGTGCCAGCAGTCCGACAGTGAACGCCATATATTTT.

The chain uses TRBV12-3 or TRBV12-4 and TRBJ2-3; 7 bases are a match to TRBD2. The CDR3 covers 13 residues. Trimming at V came to 3 bases and at J to 9 bases, leaving 6 bases not matched to a gene. For the CDR3, the DNA is TGTGCCAGCAGTTTGGGGGGGGAAAACACGCAGTATTTT. It encodes CASSLGGENTQYF.

This clonotype was detected ten times or more. The V gene is TRBV7-9, the J gene TRBJ1-1; 9 bases are shared with TRBD1. There are 18 residues in the CDR3. J gave up 2 bases and V 1 base, and 11 bases lay outside the gene matches. The germline CDR1 and CDR2 sequences are SEHNR and FQNEAQ (reference sequence). The CDR3 loop reads CASSLGSTGGYRNTEAFF. CDR3 nucleotides: TGTGCCAGCAGCTTAGGTTCGACAGGGGGTTACCGAAACACTGAAGCTTTCTTT.

This clonotype showed up many times. The V call is TRBV4-1, the J call TRBJ2-7; unclear D gene. The germline CDR1 and CDR2 sequences are MGHRA and YSYEKL. The CDR3 runs 15 residues. The V end was cut by 0 bases, the J end by 7 bases, with 16 bases between. The CDR3 loop reads CASSQEQASGWEQYF. The CDR3 nucleotides are TGCGCCAGCAGCCAAGAGCAGGCCTCTGGTTGGGAGCAGTACTTC.

This clonotype was counted at least ten times. The V and J genes are TRBV7-2 and TRBJ2-5; 7 nucleotides line up with TRBD2. The germline gives CDR1 SGHTA, CDR2 FQGNSA. J gave up 1 base and V 3 bases, and 2 bases lay outside the gene matches. The CDR3 totals 14 residues. CDR3 residues: CASSLWEGQETQYF. In DNA form, the CDR3 reads TGTGCCAGCAGCTTGTGGGAGGGCCAAGAGACCCAGTACTTC.

The sample holds many counts of this clonotype. CDR3: CASSLAVGSFSYEQYF. CDR3 bases: TGTGCCAGCAGCTTAGCGGTCGGATCCTTTTCCTACGAGCAGTACTTC. The chain joins TRBV7-9 to TRBJ2-7; D gene unclear. The CDR3 is made up of 16 amino acids. Germline lookup yields CDR1 SEHNR and CDR2 FQNEAQ (reference sequence). V was cut by 0 bases and J by 1 base, with 13 bases left in between.

Concerning this clonotype itself: This may be a read error, as it is one base from a much larger clone. The chain employs TRBV7-8 and TRBJ1-6, with D perhaps TRBD1 (5 bases). Looked up from germline, CDR1 is SGHVS and CDR2 is FQNEAQ. The V and J ends lost 5 bases and 7 bases respectively, with 15 bases between them. There are 15 residues in the CDR3. The CDR3 sequence: CASSDRKGVNSPLHF. CDR3 coding DNA: TGTGCCAGCAGCGATCGGAAAGGGGTGAATTCACCCCTCCACTTT.

A few counts support this clonotype. J is TRBJ2-7 and V is TRBV5-5; tentative D call: TRBD2 (6 bases). V lost 4 bases to trimming and J lost 2 bases, with 13 bases between them. This CDR3 comprises 14 residues. The germline V gene has CDR1 SGHKS and CDR2 YYEKEE (reference sequence). The CDR3 loop reads CASSGGTETYEQYF. CDR3 in DNA: TGTGCCAGCAGCGGGGGGACGGAGACCTACGAGCAGTACTTC.

This clonotype was seen more than once but under ten times. The CDR3 loop reads CSAPRQGSNTEAFF. CDR3 coding DNA: TGCAGTGCTCCAAGACAGGGATCGAACACTGAAGCTTTCTTT. This chain connects TRBV20-1 to TRBJ1-1, with 7 bases matching TRBD1. This CDR3 is 14 amino acids long. Germline loops: CDR1 DFQATT, CDR2 SNEGSKA (reference sequence). J lost 1 base, V lost 5 bases, and 7 bases had no gene match.